The clone carrying this T cell receptor beta chain was detected only a few times. Its antigen is unknown. These data come from a study of cytomegalovirus exposure and HLA in healthy donors. General study findings and limits: The authors reported that TCR beta sequences could predict HLA-A and HLA-B alleles. These predictions were accurate for most subjects in the first cohort.

Germline lookup yields CDR1 SGDLS and CDR2 YYNGEE. Trimming took 3 bases from V and 5 from J; bases not matched to a gene: 7. The CDR3 has 14 residues. The PCR contained 60 Vbeta and 13 Jbeta primers. The repertoire was sequenced with immunoSEQ multiplex PCR; TCRdb's copy has only in-frame clones and lacks some. The repertoire has over 150,000 clones, more than 80% of them found once; the top ten carry 7%. The rearrangement links TRBV9 to TRBJ1-1, with TRBD1 matching over 7 bases. Sequencing was performed on PBMCs. The source is a woman aged 25 to 39 in good health and CMV-seropositive. CDR3 coding DNA: TGTGCCAGCAGCGGAGGACAGGAGGGAACTGAAGCTTTCTTT. This sequence encodes CASSGGQEGTEAFF.